The 16 T cell receptor beta chains listed next were all sequenced from one sample in a study of CD8 T cells in ankylosing spondylitis. TCRdb called the 5' RACE reads again in MiXCR, with one record for every CDR3 protein. The sample has about 360,000 distinct CDR3 sequences, approximately 20% seen once. The sample taken for sequencing was blood, either unsorted or a sorted T cell fraction (not recorded which). These receptors came from a male donor with ankylosing spondylitis or in good health (not recorded which).

This clonotype occurred a few times. The rearrangement joins TRBV10-3 to TRBJ1-2, with TRBD1 as a possible D gene (5 bases). This CDR3 spans 15 amino acids. Germline CDR1 reads ENHRY; CDR2 reads SYGVKD. Trimming cost V 6 bases and J 0 bases, with 14 bases left between them. CDR3: CAIRQGHQANYGYTF. The CDR3 nucleotides read TGTGCCATCAGACAAGGACACCAAGCTAACTATGGCTACACCTTC.

This clonotype was seen a few times. The V gene is TRBV12-3 or TRBV12-4, the J gene TRBJ2-7; TRBD2 aligns across 8 bases. Trimming cost V 8 bases and J 0 bases; bases outside gene matches: 9. The CDR3 length is 15 residues. The CDR3 here is CASGSGGQSSYEQYF. The CDR3 coding sequence is TGTGCCAGCGGCAGCGGGGGCCAGAGCTCCTACGAGCAGTACTTC.

CDR3 in amino acids: CASTPFGTEAFF. CDR3 nucleotides: TGTGCCAGCACCCCTTTCGGAACTGAAGCTTTCTTT. The rearrangement uses TRBV6-6 and TRBJ1-1; D is ambiguous. This CDR3 region has 12 residues. V lost 7 bases to trimming and J lost 5 bases, with 11 bases between them. Germline loops: CDR1 MNHNY, CDR2 SVGAGI (reference sequence).

V gene TRBV6-1 combines with J gene TRBJ2-5; D call uncertain. The CDR3 has 16 residues. V lost 2 bases and J 1 base, leaving 14 bases between the germline ends. The germline gives CDR1 MNHNS, CDR2 SASEGT. Here the CDR3 reads CASSEFGPGIQETQYF. CDR3 coding DNA: TGTGCCAGCAGTGAATTTGGGCCAGGTATCCAAGAGACCCAGTACTTC.

This clonotype was seen a handful of times. The CDR3 region is CSVEEGVPYNEQFF. The CDR3 DNA reads TGCAGCGTTGAGGAGGGGGTGCCCTACAATGAGCAGTTCTTC. The chain recombines TRBV29-1 with TRBJ2-1; D possibly matches TRBD1 or TRBD2 (6 bases each). V lost 3 bases and J 2 bases, leaving 11 bases between the germline ends. Germline V gene sequence: CDR1 SQVTM, CDR2 ANQGSEA. The CDR3 runs 14 residues.

The chain uses TRBV4-1 and TRBJ2-5; 9 bases line up with TRBD2. Per germline, CDR1 MGHRA and CDR2 YSYEKL. J was trimmed by 7 bases and V by 0 bases; bases with no gene match: 6. This CDR3 region has 15 residues. This chain's CDR3 is CASSQDPSGVVTQYF. The CDR3 DNA is TGCGCCAGCAGCCAAGATCCTAGCGGGGTGGTGACCCAGTACTTC.

This clonotype was picked up a small number of times. The chain couples TRBV15 to TRBJ1-4, with D hard to call. From germline, CDR1 is LNHNV and CDR2 YYDKDF (reference sequence). Trimming left V 5 bases short and J 5 bases short, with 12 bases between. The CDR3 totals 14 residues. CDR3 sequence reads: CATSVRRANEKLFF. The CDR3 region has the DNA TGTGCCACCAGCGTACGGCGGGCGAATGAAAAACTGTTTTTT. Complete variable domain (other parts from reference TRBV15 and TRBJ1-4): DAMVIQNPRYQVTQFGKPVTLSCSQTLNHNVMYWYQQKSSQAPKLLFHYYDKDFNNEADTPDNFQSRRPNTSFCFLDIRSPGLGDTAMYLCATSVRRANEKLFFGSGTQLSVL.

The chain has TRBV27 and TRBJ2-1; D gene uncertain. The CDR3 length is 14 residues. Germline V gene sequence: CDR1 MNHEY, CDR2 SMNVEV (reference sequence). V was cut by 3 bases and J by 6 bases, with 12 bases left in between. CDR3 DNA: TGTGCCAGCAGTTTCGGTTCAACTCTCAATGAGCAGTTCTTC. This codes for CASSFGSTLNEQFF.

This clonotype was seen only a few times. This chain links TRBV9 with TRBJ2-7; TRBD2 aligns across 9 bases. The CDR3 sequence is 15 residues long. From germline, CDR1 is SGDLS and CDR2 YYNGEE. Losses at the gene ends were 4 bases for V and 6 bases for J; bases not matched to a gene: 11. CDR3 sequence reads: CASSPDWAGGPEQYF. The CDR3 region has the DNA TGTGCCAGCAGCCCCGACTGGGCGGGGGGGCCCGAGCAGTACTTC.

V and J are TRBV4-1 and TRBJ2-7, with a possible D match to TRBD2 (6 bases). CDR3 size: 13 residues. Trimming cost V 3 bases and J 3 bases, with 9 bases left between them. CDR1 is MGHRA, CDR2 YSYEKL, per germline. The DNA for the CDR3 is TGCGCCAGCAGCCAGACTAGGAGCTACGAGCAGTACTTC. Amino acid sequence: CASSQTRSYEQYF.

The chain carries TRBV10-2 and TRBJ2-3, with D perhaps matching TRBD2 (6 bases). V shed 6 bases and J shed 13 bases, with 14 bases lying between them. CDR3 length: 11 amino acids. CDR1 is WSHSY and CDR2 is SAAADI in the germline V gene. The CDR3 spells CASSFSGLEYF. The CDR3 DNA sequence: TGCGCCAGCAGCTTTAGCGGTTTGGAGTATTTT.

This chain joins TRBV7-9 and TRBJ1-5, with D unclear. The CDR3 is made up of 12 amino acids. V shed 4 bases and J shed 5 bases, with 6 bases lying between them. Per the germline V gene, CDR1 is SEHNR and CDR2 is FQNEAQ (reference sequence). The CDR3, as DNA: TGTGCCAGCAGCTCCCCAGATCAGCCCCAGCATTTT. This codes for CASSSPDQPQHF. Based on the CDR3 plus reference TRBV7-9 and TRBJ1-5, the full variable domain is DTGVSQNPRHKITKRGQNVTFRCDPISEHNRLYWYRQTLGQGPEFLTYFQNEAQLEKSRLLSDRFSAERPKGSFSTLEIQRTEQGDSAMYLCASSSPDQPQHFGDGTRLSIL.

The gene calls are TRBV7-6 and TRBJ2-7; D remains unclear. CDR3 size: 13 residues. Germline V gene lookup returns CDR1 SGHVS and CDR2 FNYEAQ. Trimming removed 4 bases at V and 3 bases at J, with 10 bases between. The CDR3 here is CASSSGGDYEQYF. CDR3 coding DNA: TGTGCCAGCAGCTCCGGCGGCGACTACGAGCAGTACTTC.

The sample holds a few counts of this clonotype. CDR3 bases: TGTGCCAGCAGCTTTGGGACTGCCGATCAGACCCAGTACTTC. It translates to CASSFGTADQTQYF. The chain couples TRBV5-6 to TRBJ2-5, with D maybe TRBD2 (6 bases). Germline CDR1 is SGHDT and CDR2 is YYEEEE. The CDR3 is made up of 14 amino acids. The V gene lost 2 bases and the J gene lost 6 bases, with 14 bases spanning the gap.

This rearrangement joins TRBV4-2 to TRBJ2-3; D remains unclear. This CDR3 contains 13 residues. The V end lost 1 base, the J end lost 10 bases, and 12 bases lay between the germline ends. Germline-derived CDR1 and CDR2 are LGHNA and YNFKEQ. The CDR3 region is CASSQGGSEPQYF. CDR3 nucleotide sequence: TGTGCCAGCAGCCAAGGAGGATCAGAGCCGCAGTATTTT.

V usage is TRBV11-1 and J usage is TRBJ2-7, with TRBD1 as a possible D gene (5 bases). The V end lost 3 bases, the J end lost 7 bases, and 28 bases lay between the germline ends. CDR3 size: 18 residues. CDR1 SGHAT and CDR2 FQDESV come from the germline V gene (reference sequence). CDR3 amino acids: CASSFRLRRQSQGEEQYF. The CDR3 coding sequence is TGTGCCAGCAGCTTCAGATTAAGAAGACAGAGCCAAGGGGAAGAGCAGTACTTC.